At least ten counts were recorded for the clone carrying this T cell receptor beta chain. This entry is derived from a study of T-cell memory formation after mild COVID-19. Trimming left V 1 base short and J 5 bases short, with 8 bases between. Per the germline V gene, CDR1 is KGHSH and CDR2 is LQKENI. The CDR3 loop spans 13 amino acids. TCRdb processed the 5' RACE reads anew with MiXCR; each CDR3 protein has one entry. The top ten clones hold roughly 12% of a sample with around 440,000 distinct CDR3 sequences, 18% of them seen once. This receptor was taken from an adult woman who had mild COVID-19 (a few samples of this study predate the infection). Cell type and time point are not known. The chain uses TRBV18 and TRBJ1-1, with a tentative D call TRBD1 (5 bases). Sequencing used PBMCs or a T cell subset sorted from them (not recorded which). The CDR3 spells CASSPRGGTEAFF. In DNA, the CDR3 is TGTGCCAGCTCACCACGCGGGGGAACTGAAGCTTTCTTT.